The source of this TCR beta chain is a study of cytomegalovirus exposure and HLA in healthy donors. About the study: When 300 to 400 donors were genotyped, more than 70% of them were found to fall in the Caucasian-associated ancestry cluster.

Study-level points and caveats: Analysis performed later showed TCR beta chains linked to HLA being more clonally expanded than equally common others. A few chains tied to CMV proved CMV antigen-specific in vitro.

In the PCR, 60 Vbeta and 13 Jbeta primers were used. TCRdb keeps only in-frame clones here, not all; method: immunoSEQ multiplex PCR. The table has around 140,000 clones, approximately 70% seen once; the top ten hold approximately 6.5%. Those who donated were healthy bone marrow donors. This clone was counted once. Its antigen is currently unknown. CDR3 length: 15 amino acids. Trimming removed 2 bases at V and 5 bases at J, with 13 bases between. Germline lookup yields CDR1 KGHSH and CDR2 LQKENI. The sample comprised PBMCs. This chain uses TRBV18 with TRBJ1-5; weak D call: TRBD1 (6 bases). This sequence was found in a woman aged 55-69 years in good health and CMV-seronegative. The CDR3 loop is CASSPVRGDYQPQHF. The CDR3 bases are TGTGCCAGCTCACCAGTCAGGGGAGACTATCAGCCCCAGCATTTT.